This entry features one TCR beta chain sequence. Its antigen remains unknown. This record belongs to a study of T cell responses to AZD1222 COVID-19 vaccine. Study-level information: Samples with a second dose at about 4 or about 12 weeks were pooled together.

V lost 4 bases and J lost 2; bases outside the gene matches: 5. The length of the CDR3 is 17 residues. Germline loops: CDR1 SGHRS, CDR2 YFSETQ. Whole-study findings and limits: There were repertoire samples only from the period after the peak T cell response. Distributed over spike, vaccine-associated CD4 TCRs predominated at 160-218 and 743-854.

Generated by immunoSEQ multiplex PCR, the TCRdb table keeps only in-frame clones and is missing some. The data contain around 96,000 clones, approximately 90% of them singletons. The source of this sequence is an adult in good health. This sequence joins TRBV5-1 and TRBJ2-2; TRBD2 agrees at 13 bases. Here the sequenced sample was peripheral blood, taken on day 0 of AZD1222 vaccination. CDR3 nucleotides: TGCGCCAGCAGCCAGGGACTAGCGGGATTAAACACCGGGGAGCTGTTTTTT. Translating it yields CASSQGLAGLNTGELFF.